The sequence of this T cell receptor (beta chain) was determined in a study of blood T cell repertoires in COVID-19. Study at large: There were acute and convalescent COVID-19 samples, and they came from the United States, Italy and Spain. PBMCs, B-cell-depleted T cells, or T cells provided the cDNA or gDNA that made up the material.

Germline trimming cut 3 bases from V and 2 bases from J; bases unmatched to any gene: 11. The CDR3 length is 16 residues. Germline assignment: CDR1 DFQATT and CDR2 SNEGSKA (reference sequence). As handled by the study authors: It was from reference gene primer amplification that nucleated cell counts were estimated. Repertoires were generated with immunoSEQ multiplex PCR, while TCRdb's copy carries only in-frame clones and drops some. That table gives V, J and clone size, and the DNA gave D and trimming. The profile shows some 93,000 clones, about nine tenths of them singletons. The TCR was taken from a man aged 50-59 years with acute or convalescent COVID-19. This chain joins TRBV20-1 and TRBJ2-3; 7 bases fit TRBD2. The sequenced material came from peripheral blood. The CDR3 sequence is CSASARSSGLTDTQYF. The CDR3 DNA reads TGCAGTGCTAGTGCGCGGTCTAGCGGCCTCACAGATACGCAGTATTTT.